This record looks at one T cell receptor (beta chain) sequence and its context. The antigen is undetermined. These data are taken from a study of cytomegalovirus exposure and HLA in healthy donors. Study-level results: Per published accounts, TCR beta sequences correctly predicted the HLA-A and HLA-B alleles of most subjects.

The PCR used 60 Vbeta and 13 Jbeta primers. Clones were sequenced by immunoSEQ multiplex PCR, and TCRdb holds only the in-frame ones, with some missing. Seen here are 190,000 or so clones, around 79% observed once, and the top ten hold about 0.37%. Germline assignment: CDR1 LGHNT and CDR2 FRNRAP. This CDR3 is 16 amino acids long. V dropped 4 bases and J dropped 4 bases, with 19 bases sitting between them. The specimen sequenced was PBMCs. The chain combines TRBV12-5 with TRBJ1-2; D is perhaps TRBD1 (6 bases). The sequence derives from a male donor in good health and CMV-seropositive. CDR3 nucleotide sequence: TGTGCTAGTGGTTCTATCCGGGGGGCCGAAATCTATGGCTACACCTTC. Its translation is CASGSIRGAEIYGYTF.